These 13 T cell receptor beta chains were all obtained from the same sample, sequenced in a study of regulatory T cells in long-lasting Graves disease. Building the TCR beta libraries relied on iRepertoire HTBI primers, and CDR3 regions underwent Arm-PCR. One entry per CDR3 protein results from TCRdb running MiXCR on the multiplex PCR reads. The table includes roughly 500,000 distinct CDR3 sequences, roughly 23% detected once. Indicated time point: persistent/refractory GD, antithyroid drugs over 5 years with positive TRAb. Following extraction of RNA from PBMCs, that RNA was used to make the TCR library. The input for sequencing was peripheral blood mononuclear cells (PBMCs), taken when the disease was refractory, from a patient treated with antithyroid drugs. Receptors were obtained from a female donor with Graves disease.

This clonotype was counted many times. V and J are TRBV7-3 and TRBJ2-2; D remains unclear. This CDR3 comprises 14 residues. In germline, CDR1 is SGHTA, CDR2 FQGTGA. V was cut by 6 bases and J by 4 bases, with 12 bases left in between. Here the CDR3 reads CASSSKWGTGELFF. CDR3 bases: TGTGCCAGCAGTTCTAAATGGGGCACCGGGGAGCTGTTTTTT.

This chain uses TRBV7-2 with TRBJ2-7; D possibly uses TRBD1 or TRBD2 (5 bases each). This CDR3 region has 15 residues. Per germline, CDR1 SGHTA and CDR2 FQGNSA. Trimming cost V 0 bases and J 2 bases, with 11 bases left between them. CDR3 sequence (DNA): TGTGCCAGCAGCTTAGCCGGGACGGTAACCTACGAGCAGTACTTC. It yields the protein CASSLAGTVTYEQYF.

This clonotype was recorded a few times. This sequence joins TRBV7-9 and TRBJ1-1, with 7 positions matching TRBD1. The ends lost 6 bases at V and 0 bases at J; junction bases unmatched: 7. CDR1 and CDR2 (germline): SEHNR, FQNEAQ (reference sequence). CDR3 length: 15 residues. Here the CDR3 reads CASRLPQGMNTEAFF. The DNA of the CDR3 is TGTGCCAGCAGATTACCACAGGGGATGAACACTGAAGCTTTCTTT.

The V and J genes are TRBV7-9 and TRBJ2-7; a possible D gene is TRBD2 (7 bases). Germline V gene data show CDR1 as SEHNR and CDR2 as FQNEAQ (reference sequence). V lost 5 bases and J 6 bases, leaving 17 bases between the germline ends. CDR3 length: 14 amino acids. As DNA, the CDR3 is TGTGCCAGCAGCCTGATGGCGGGGGCCGGCGAGCAGTACTTC. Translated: CASSLMAGAGEQYF.

CDR3 sequence (DNA): TGTGCCAGCAGCTCCCCTGGACAGGGAGGTTTTACCGGGGAGCTGTTTTTT. Residues: CASSSPGQGGFTGELFF. V gene TRBV7-9 combines with J gene TRBJ2-2; TRBD1 matches 8 bases. V was clipped by 4 bases and J by 5 bases; unmatched bases: 12. The CDR3 runs to 17 residues. The germline V gene encodes CDR1 SEHNR and CDR2 FQNEAQ (reference sequence).

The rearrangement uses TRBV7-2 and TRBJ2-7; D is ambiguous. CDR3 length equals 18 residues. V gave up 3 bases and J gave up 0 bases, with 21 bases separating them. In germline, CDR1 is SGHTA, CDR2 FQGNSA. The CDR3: CASSFLVPGPSSSYEQYF. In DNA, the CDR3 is TGTGCCAGCAGCTTCTTGGTACCGGGCCCTTCTAGCTCCTACGAGCAGTACTTC. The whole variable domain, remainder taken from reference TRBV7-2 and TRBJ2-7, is GAGVSQSPSNKVTEKGKDVELRCDPISGHTALYWYRQSLGQGLEFLIYFQGNSAPDKSGLPSDRFSAERTGGSVSTLTIQRTQQEDSAVYLCASSFLVPGPSSSYEQYFGPGTRLTVT.

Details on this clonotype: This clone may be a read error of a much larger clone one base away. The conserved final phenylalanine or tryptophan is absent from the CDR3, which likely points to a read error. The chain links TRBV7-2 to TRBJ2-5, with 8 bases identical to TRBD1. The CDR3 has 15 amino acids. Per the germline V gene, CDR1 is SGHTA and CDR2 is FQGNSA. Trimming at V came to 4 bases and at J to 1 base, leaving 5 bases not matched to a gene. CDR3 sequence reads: CASSSRQGLQETQYS. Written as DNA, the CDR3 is TGTGCCAGCAGCTCTAGACAGGGGCTCCAAGAGACCCAGTACTCC.

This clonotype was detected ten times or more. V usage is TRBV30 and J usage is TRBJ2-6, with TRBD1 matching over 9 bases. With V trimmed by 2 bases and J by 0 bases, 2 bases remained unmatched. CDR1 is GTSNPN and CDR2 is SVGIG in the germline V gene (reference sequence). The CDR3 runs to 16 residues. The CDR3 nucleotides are TGTGCCTGGAGTCCGACAGGGGGCTCTGGGGCCAACGTCCTGACTTTC. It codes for CAWSPTGGSGANVLTF.

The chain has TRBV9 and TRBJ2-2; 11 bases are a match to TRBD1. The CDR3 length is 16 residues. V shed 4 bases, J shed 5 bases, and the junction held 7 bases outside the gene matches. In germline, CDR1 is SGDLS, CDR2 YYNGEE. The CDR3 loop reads CASSYAGTGGTGELFF. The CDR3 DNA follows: TGTGCCAGCAGCTACGCCGGGACAGGGGGGACCGGGGAGCTGTTTTTT. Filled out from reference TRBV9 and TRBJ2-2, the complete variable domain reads DSGVTQTPKHLITATGQRVTLRCSPRSGDLSVYWYQQSLDQGLQFLIQYYNGEERAKGNILERFSAQQFPDLHSELNLSSLELGDSALYFCASSYAGTGGTGELFFGEGSRLTVL.

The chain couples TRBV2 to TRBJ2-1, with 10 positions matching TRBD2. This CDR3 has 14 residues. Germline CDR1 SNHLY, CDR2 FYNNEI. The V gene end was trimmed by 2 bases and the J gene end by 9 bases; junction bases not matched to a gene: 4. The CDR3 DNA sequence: TGTGCCAGCAGTGAACAAGCGGGGGGGCCTGAGCAGTTCTTC. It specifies CASSEQAGGPEQFF.

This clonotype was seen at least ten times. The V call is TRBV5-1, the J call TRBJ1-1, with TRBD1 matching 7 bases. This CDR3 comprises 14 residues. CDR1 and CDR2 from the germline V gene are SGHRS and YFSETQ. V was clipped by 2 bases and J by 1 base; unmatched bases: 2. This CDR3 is CASSLQGTNTEAFF. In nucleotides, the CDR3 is TGCGCCAGCAGCTTACAGGGGACGAACACTGAAGCTTTCTTT.

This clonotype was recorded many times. CDR3 DNA sequence: TGTGCCAGCAGCTTAGTGGACAGGAGCACTGAAGCTTTCTTT. This gives the protein CASSLVDRSTEAFF. V usage is TRBV11-2 and J usage is TRBJ1-1; 7 nucleotides agree with TRBD1. Germline CDR1 SGHAT, CDR2 FQNNGV. There are 14 residues in the CDR3. With 1 base clipped from V and 4 bases from J, the junction kept 3 bases outside the gene matches.

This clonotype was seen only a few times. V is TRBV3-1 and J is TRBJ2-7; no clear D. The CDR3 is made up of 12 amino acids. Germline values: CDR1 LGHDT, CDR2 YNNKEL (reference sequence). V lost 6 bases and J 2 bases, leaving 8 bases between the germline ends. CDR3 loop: CASRSEAYEQYF. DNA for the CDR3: TGTGCCAGCAGATCAGAGGCCTACGAGCAGTACTTC.